This T cell receptor beta chain comes out of a study of blood T cell repertoires in COVID-19. Profiled with immunoSEQ multiplex PCR; TCRdb holds only in-frame clones, not every one. The sample lists 160,000 or so clones; around 85% were seen once. The receptor was derived from an older woman with acute or convalescent COVID-19. Sequenced sample: peripheral blood.

For the CDR3, the DNA is TGTGCCACCAGTGTGGCCAGTAACCAGGAGCAGTTCTTC. Its protein product is CATSVASNQEQFF. The chain employs TRBV24-1 and TRBJ2-1; D is unclear. The CDR3 covers 13 residues. CDR1 is KGHDR and CDR2 is SFDVKD in the germline V gene. The V end lost 5 bases, the J end lost 10 bases, and 14 bases lay between the germline ends.